The TCR beta chain under discussion was sequenced for a study of cytotoxic CD8 clonotypes in ibrutinib-treated CLL. Findings of the study overall: Once treatment began, public clonotypes, which were uncommon, contracted or stayed stable.

This CDR3 is 15 amino acids long. The J segment lost 12 bases and the V segment lost 6 bases, leaving 17 bases of the junction unmatched. Germline V gives CDR1 MNHEY, CDR2 SVGAGI. TCRdb keeps only in-frame clones here, not all; method: immunoSEQ multiplex PCR. The table shows about 160,000 clones, with approximately 91% occurring only once. Worth noting for this clone: Its matching antigen is unknown.

This TCR was sampled from a human donor with chronic lymphocytic leukemia. The J gene is TRBJ2-1, the V gene TRBV6-5; 7 nucleotides line up with TRBD2. Material: PBMCs, obtained at disease progression, from a patient treated with ibrutinib. CDR3 in amino acids: CASRTQGGRGSMQFF. The CDR3 nucleotides read TGTGCCAGCAGGACCCAGGGAGGGCGCGGAAGTATGCAGTTCTTC.